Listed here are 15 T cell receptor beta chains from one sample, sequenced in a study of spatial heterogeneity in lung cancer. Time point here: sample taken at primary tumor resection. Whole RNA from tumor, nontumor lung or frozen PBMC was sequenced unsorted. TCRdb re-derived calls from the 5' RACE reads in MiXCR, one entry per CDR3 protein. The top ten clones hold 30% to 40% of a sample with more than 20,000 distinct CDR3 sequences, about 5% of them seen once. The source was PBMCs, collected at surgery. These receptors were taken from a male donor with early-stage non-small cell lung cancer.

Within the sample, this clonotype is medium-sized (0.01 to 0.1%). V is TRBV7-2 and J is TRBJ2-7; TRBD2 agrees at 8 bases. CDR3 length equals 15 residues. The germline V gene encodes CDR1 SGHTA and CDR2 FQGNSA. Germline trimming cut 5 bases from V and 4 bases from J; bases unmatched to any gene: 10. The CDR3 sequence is CASSPPGGRVYEQYF. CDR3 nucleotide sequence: TGTGCCAGCAGCCCCCCGGGGGGGAGGGTGTACGAGCAGTACTTC.

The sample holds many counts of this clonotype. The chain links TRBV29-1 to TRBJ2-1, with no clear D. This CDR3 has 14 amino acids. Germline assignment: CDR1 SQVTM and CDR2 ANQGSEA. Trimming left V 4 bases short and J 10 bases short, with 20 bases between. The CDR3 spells CSVVPYSEQYEQFF. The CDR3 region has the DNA TGCAGCGTTGTTCCCTACTCGGAACAATACGAGCAGTTCTTC.

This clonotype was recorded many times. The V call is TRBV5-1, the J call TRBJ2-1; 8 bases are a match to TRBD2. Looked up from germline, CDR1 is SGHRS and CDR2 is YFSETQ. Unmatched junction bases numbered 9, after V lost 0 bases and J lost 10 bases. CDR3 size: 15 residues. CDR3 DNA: TGCGCCAGCAGCTTGGATGGGGCGGGAGGAAGAGAGCAGTTCTTC. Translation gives CASSLDGAGGREQFF.

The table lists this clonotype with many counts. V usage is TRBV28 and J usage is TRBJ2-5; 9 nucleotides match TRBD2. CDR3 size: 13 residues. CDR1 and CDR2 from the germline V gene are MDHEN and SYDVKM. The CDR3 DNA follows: TGTGTTAGCGGGGGCCCTGGGAGGGAGACCCAGTACTTC. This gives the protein CVSGGPGRETQYF.

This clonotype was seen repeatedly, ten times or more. CDR3 bases: TGTGCCAGCAGCTCTACCCCGGGACAGGGCCATGAGCAGTTCTTC. This codes for CASSSTPGQGHEQFF. This chain connects TRBV7-3 to TRBJ2-1; TRBD1 matches at 9 bases. The ends lost 4 bases at V and 8 bases at J; junction bases unmatched: 9. The CDR3 runs to 15 residues. CDR1 and CDR2 from the germline V gene are SGHTA and FQGTGA.

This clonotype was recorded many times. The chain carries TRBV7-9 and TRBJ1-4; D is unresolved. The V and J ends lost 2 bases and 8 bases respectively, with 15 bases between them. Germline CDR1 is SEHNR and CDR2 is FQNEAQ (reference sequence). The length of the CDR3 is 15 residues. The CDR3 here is CASSLFGDEREKLFF. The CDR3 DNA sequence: TGTGCCAGCAGCTTATTCGGCGACGAACGGGAAAAACTGTTTTTT. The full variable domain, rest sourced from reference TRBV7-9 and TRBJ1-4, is DTGVSQNPRHKITKRGQNVTFRCDPISEHNRLYWYRQTLGQGPEFLTYFQNEAQLEKSRLLSDRFSAERPKGSFSTLEIQRTEQGDSAMYLCASSLFGDEREKLFFGSGTQLSVL.

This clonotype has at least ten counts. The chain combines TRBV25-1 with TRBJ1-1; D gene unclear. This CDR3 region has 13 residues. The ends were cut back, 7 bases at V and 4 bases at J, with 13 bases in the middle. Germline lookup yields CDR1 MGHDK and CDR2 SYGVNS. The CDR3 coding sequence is TGTGCCAGCACCCAATGGTCGGCCACTGAAGCTTTCTTT. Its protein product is CASTQWSATEAFF.

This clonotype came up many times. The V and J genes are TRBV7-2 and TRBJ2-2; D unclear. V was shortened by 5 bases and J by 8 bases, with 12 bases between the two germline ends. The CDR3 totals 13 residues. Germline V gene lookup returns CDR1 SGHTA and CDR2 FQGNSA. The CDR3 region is CASSQQGPGELFF. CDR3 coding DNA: TGTGCCAGCAGCCAGCAAGGCCCGGGGGAGCTGTTTTTT. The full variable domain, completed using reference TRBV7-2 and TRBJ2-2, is GAGVSQSPSNKVTEKGKDVELRCDPISGHTALYWYRQSLGQGLEFLIYFQGNSAPDKSGLPSDRFSAERTGGSVSTLTIQRTQQEDSAVYLCASSQQGPGELFFGEGSRLTVL.

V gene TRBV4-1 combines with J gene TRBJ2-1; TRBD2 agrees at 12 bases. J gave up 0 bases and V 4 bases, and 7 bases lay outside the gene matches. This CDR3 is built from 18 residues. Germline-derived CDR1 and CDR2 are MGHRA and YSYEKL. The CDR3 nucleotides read TGCGCCAGCAGCCCGGGACTAGCGGGCCCCCGCTCCTACAATGAGCAGTTCTTC. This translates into CASSPGLAGPRSYNEQFF.

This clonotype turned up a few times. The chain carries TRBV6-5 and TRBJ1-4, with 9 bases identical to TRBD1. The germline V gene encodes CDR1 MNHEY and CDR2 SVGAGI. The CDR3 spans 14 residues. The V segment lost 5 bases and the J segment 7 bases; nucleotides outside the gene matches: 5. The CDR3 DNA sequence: TGTGCCAGCAGTAGACAGGGGGGGACTGAAAAACTGTTTTTT. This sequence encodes CASSRQGGTEKLFF.

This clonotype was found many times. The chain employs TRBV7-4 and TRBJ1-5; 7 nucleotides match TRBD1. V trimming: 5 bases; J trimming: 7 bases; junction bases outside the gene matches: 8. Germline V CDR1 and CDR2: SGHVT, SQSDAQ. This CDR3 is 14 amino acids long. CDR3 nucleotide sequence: TGTGCCAGCAGCCAGGGGGTAGTTTGCCAGCCCCAGCATTTT. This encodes CASSQGVVCQPQHF.

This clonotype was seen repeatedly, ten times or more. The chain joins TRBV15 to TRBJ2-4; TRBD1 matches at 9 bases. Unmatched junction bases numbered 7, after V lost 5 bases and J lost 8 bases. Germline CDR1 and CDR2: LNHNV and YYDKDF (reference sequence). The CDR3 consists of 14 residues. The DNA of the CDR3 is TGTGCCACCAGCCGGGGACAGGGTGGGGACATTCAGTACTTC. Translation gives CATSRGQGGDIQYF.

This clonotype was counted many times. CDR3 protein: CASSPPGSTEAFF. Written as DNA, the CDR3 is TGTGCCAGCAGCCCCCCCGGGAGCACTGAAGCTTTCTTT. The chain links TRBV4-2 to TRBJ1-1; D ambiguous. CDR1 and CDR2 from the germline V gene are LGHNA and YNFKEQ. V was shortened by 4 bases and J by 4 bases, with 10 bases between the two germline ends. CDR3 length equals 13 residues.

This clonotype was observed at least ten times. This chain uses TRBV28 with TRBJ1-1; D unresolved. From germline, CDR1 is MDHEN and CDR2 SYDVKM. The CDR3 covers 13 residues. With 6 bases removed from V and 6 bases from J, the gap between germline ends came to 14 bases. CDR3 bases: TGTGCCAGCAGATCCCTAAACTTACCTGAAGCTTTCTTT. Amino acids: CASRSLNLPEAFF.

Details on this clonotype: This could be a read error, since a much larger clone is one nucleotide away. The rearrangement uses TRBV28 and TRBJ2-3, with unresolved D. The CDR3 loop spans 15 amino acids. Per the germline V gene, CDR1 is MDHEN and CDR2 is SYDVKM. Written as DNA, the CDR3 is TGTGCCAGCAGGCAACGGCAGAACGGCCCAGATACGCAGAATTTT. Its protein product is CASRQRQNGPDTQNF.